Below, 9 T cell receptor beta chains from the same sample are listed, as sequenced in a study of blood T cell repertoires in COVID-19. Repertoires were generated with immunoSEQ multiplex PCR, while TCRdb's copy carries only in-frame clones and drops some. The repertoire includes 200,000 or so clones, approximately 86% of them detected once, and 3.8% sits in the top ten. Material: PBMCs or T cells enriched from blood (not recorded which). Receptors originate from a woman aged 40 to 50 with acute COVID-19.

J is TRBJ2-3 and V is TRBV29-1, with 8 bases identical to TRBD2. The CDR3 loop spans 13 amino acids. V was pared by 4 bases and J by 4 bases, with 4 bases of the junction left unmatched. Germline loops: CDR1 SQVTM, CDR2 ANQGSEA. The CDR3 loop reads CSVGTSSSDTQYF. The CDR3 DNA is TGCAGCGTTGGGACTAGCTCCTCAGATACGCAGTATTTT.

The V gene is TRBV24-1, the J gene TRBJ2-5; D remains unclear. The germline gives CDR1 KGHDR, CDR2 SFDVKD. This CDR3 is built from 13 residues. V was clipped by 0 bases and J by 5 bases, with 6 bases between them. In DNA, the CDR3 is TGTGCCACCAGTGATTTGACAGTGGAGACCCAGTACTTC. Protein sequence: CATSDLTVETQYF.

The chain recombines TRBV6-1 with TRBJ2-7, with D perhaps TRBD2 (7 bases). V lost 2 bases to trimming and J lost 1 base, with 12 bases between them. The CDR3 has 15 amino acids. Per germline, CDR1 MNHNS and CDR2 SASEGT. In DNA form, the CDR3 reads TGTGCCAGCAGTGAATGGCGGGGGCTGTCCTACGAGCAGTACTTC. Its translation is CASSEWRGLSYEQYF.

This clone was picked up one time. The chain links TRBV19 to TRBJ1-1, with 12 bases that match TRBD1. The CDR3 covers 13 residues. CDR1 and CDR2 (germline): LNHDA, SQIVND (reference sequence). The junction had 6 bases not matched to a gene; V was cut back by 6 bases and J by 10 bases. Here the CDR3 DNA reads TGTGCCAGTAGGGGGACAGGGGGCCTTGGAGCTTTCTTT. Encoded protein: CASRGTGGLGAFF. Full variable domain (rest looked up from reference TRBV19 and TRBJ1-1): DGGITQSPKYLFRKEGQNVTLSCEQNLNHDAMYWYRQDPGQGLRLIYYSQIVNDFQKGDIAEGYSVSREKKESFPLTVTSAQKNPTAFYLCASRGTGGLGAFFGQGTRLTVV.

The chain is built from TRBV28 and TRBJ2-2; tentatively, D is TRBD2 (5 bases). V was pared by 4 bases and J by 6 bases, with 6 bases between. Germline lookup yields CDR1 MDHEN and CDR2 SYDVKM. There are 12 residues in the CDR3. The CDR3 bases are TGTGCCAGCAGTTGGGGAGCCGGGGAGCTGTTTTTT. Translation gives CASSWGAGELFF.

Only one count was recorded for this clone. One end of the junction varies from germline; a read error may be responsible. This CDR3 reads CSASLDRGLQGTQYF. DNA for the CDR3: TGCAGTGCTAGTCTGGACAGGGGGCTGCAAGGGACCCAGTACTTC. V gene TRBV20-1 combines with J gene TRBJ2-5; 11 nucleotides match TRBD1. This CDR3 comprises 15 residues. Per germline, CDR1 DFQATT and CDR2 SNEGSKA (reference sequence).

V is TRBV4-1 and J is TRBJ1-1; no firm D call. The CDR3 loop spans 14 amino acids. Germline CDR1 and CDR2: MGHRA and YSYEKL. With 1 base removed from V and 8 bases from J, the gap between germline ends came to 14 bases. CDR3 protein: CASSQVAGDPEAFF. CDR3 in DNA: TGCGCCAGCAGCCAAGTGGCCGGGGATCCCGAAGCTTTCTTT.

The genes are TRBV25-1 and TRBJ2-7; 11 bases agree with TRBD2. The CDR3 spans 14 residues. Germline V lookup: CDR1 MGHDK, CDR2 SYGVNS. Germline trimming cut 4 bases from V and 7 bases from J; bases unmatched to any gene: 6. In DNA, the CDR3 is TGTGCCAGCAGTGTAGCGGGAGGGTCGGGGGAGCAGTACTTC. Translated, it gives CASSVAGGSGEQYF.

The chain links TRBV6-2 or TRBV6-3 to TRBJ2-2; D is possibly TRBD2 (6 bases). Trimming removed 5 bases from V and 4 bases from J, with 17 bases in between. In germline, CDR1 is MNHEY, CDR2 SVGEGT. CDR3 length: 16 amino acids. CDR3 residues: CASSADAGSPTGELFF. The CDR3 DNA reads as TGTGCCAGCAGTGCAGATGCCGGGAGCCCCACCGGGGAGCTGTTTTTT.